Below, one TCR beta chain is given with its context. It lacks a known antigen. No base-level quality is on record; no much larger clone is a single base apart. Eligible patients were adults with ileal or ileocolonic Crohn's disease who had an indication for ileocolonic resection. Before DNA extraction, whole ileal mucosal biopsies were kept frozen at -80 degrees C. A TRizol-based method was used to extract genomic DNA from the frozen whole biopsies, and the DNA was quantified with a NanoDrop 2000 spectrophotometer. Roughly 500 nanograms of biopsy DNA per sample were submitted for commercial TCRB immunosequencing. Adaptive Biotechnology amplified CDR3 regions from genomic DNA with a two-step multiplex PCR that controlled for amplification bias. Primers covering every V and J gene segment were used in the first PCR, while barcodes and Illumina adapters were added in the second PCR. CDR3 libraries were sequenced using an Illumina instrument. Regarding the original processing steps: The analysis drew on both the pipelines supplied by the vendor and custom analysis of the raw data in R/Bioconductor running R version 3.3.0. Clonality, ranging from 0 to 1, was calculated as the inverse of the normalised Shannon entropy of all productive clones. The repertoire share taken up by the top 100 clones defined high-frequency clones, and only clones that passed a 95% confidence test were kept. Overlap between samples was measured with the Morisita-Horn index, while repertoire diversity was measured with the Simpson index. The source is immuneACCESS, and TCRdb retained only in-frame sequences with V and J called. Part of the clones is not carried over; for the studies checked, unresolved V genes explain less than half of this, and the remainder is unexplained. V, J and clone size were drawn from that table, and D and trimming were deduced from the DNA. A total of approximately 15,000 clones appear in this sample, around two thirds of them only once. The biggest ten clones account for 5.3% of the sample.

CDR1 and CDR2, looked up from the germline V gene, are MRHNA and SNTAGT. The cysteine opens and the phenylalanine closes a CDR3 of 16 amino acids. Kept here is only the CDR3 DNA, which spans 48 bases and is read in frame from base 1. V ends up 3 bases short and J 3 bases short, with an unmatched junction base count of 8. The data derive from a study of T cell repertoires in ileal Crohn's disease (dated by TCRdb to about 2019). Notes on the research overall: Median disease duration was about eight years, and roughly 35% of patients were identified as active smokers at the time of surgery. Every patient underwent surgery because of a complication, which was stricturing disease in approximately 60% and penetrating disease in around 39%. Postoperative therapy was given to about half of the patients, with thiopurines administered to approximately twelve patients and anti-TNF agents administered to 15 to 20 patients. The TCR repertoire was analysed in fewer than 65 patients with Crohn's disease drawn from a prospective multicentre cohort. The study ran alongside a multicentre cohort designed to identify predictors of early endoscopic recurrence after ileocolonic resection. A Rutgeerts score higher than i0 was the definition used for endoscopic postoperative recurrence. A total of around 170 mucosal samples from around 57 patients were sequenced, collected from several sites on the surgical specimen as well as at postoperative endoscopy.

What the work shows at the level of the full study, not this receptor alone: Compared with CD4 T cells, sorted CD8 T cells contained more high-frequency clones, which suggests that the mucosal expansions were mostly CD8. Only a subgroup of patients, of unstated size, had mucosal CD4 and CD8 T cells sorted and sequenced. Patients who were active smokers at surgery had a significantly higher proportion of clonal expansions than non-smokers (around 24% vs 18%, p=0.02). Higher high-frequency clone percentages at surgery were associated with endoscopic recurrence; all patients with clonality above 26.8% (18/57) had recurrence.

This clonotype was obtained from an adult with Crohn's disease. This sequence uses TRBV6-4 and TRBJ2-1, with 7 bases aligning to TRBD2. The sequencing input was ileal tissue. DNA sequence: TGTGCCAGCAGTGATGGTCGGGCGGGGGACTACAATGAGCAGTTCTTC. It translates as CASSDGRAGDYNEQFF.